This T cell receptor beta chain was found in a study of blood T cell repertoires in COVID-19. Study as a whole: COVID-19 samples collected from the United States, Italy and Spain covered acute and convalescent phases. In each case, the material was cDNA or gDNA derived from T cells, B-cell-depleted T cells, or PBMCs.

A Seattle source enrolled patients during active infection and followed them longitudinally. Trimming took off 2 bases at V and 8 bases at J, with 12 bases between the two ends. This CDR3 has 13 amino acids. Germline CDR1 is SNHLY and CDR2 is FYNNEI. Study processing details: Nucleated cell counts were estimated from reference gene primer amplification. Repertoires were generated with immunoSEQ multiplex PCR, while TCRdb's copy carries only in-frame clones and drops some. V and J calls plus clone size are reproduced from that table; the DNA served to infer D and trimming. The sample carries some 220,000 clones, more than 75% recorded once.

This receptor was obtained from a woman between 65 and 79 years old with COVID-19, enrolled during active disease. The V call is TRBV2, the J call TRBJ1-2, with D possibly being TRBD1 (6 bases). Sequenced input: peripheral blood. The CDR3 DNA reads as TGTGCCAGCAGTGAATCAGGGGTGGGAGGCTACACCTTC. Protein product: CASSESGVGGYTF.